Following are 7 T cell receptor beta chains from one sample sequenced in a study of T cell changes during pregnancy in multiple sclerosis. Profiled with immunoSEQ multiplex PCR; TCRdb holds only in-frame clones, not every one. Among 30,000 or so clones, 89% were seen once, and the ten largest hold approximately 10%. Here the sequenced sample was CD8+ T cells from peripheral blood mononuclear cells, taken in the second trimester of pregnancy. The receptors derive from a female donor with multiple sclerosis, enrolled in a pregnancy study.

The chain recombines TRBV2 with TRBJ2-5; 16 nucleotides align to TRBD2. V lost 0 bases and J lost 4; bases outside the gene matches: 5. The germline V gene has CDR1 SNHLY and CDR2 FYNNEI. This CDR3 comprises 18 residues. The CDR3 DNA is TGTGCCAGCAGTGAAGCGTTGGGACTAGCGGGAGGGATAGAGACCCAGTACTTC. Protein sequence: CASSEALGLAGGIETQYF.

This clone was detected only a few times. The chain is built from TRBV2 and TRBJ2-5, with D uncertain. Trimming took off 7 bases at V and 0 bases at J, with 3 bases between the two ends. Germline assignment: CDR1 SNHLY and CDR2 FYNNEI. CDR3 length: 11 amino acids. The CDR3 loop is CASTYQETQYF. CDR3 sequence (DNA): TGTGCCAGCACCTACCAAGAGACCCAGTACTTC.

The DNA of the CDR3 is TGTGCCAGCAGCTTAGGACAGAGGGAGCAGTACTTC. Protein product: CASSLGQREQYF. The chain has TRBV7-9 and TRBJ2-7, with D perhaps TRBD1 (5 bases). Trimming took 1 base from V and 7 from J, leaving 8 bases between them. Germline CDR1 is SEHNR and CDR2 is FQNEAQ (reference sequence). This CDR3 region has 12 residues.

This chain links TRBV2 with TRBJ2-3; D may be TRBD1 (5 bases). The CDR3 has 15 amino acids. Trimming took off 6 bases at V and 0 bases at J, with 13 bases between the two ends. The germline V gene encodes CDR1 SNHLY and CDR2 FYNNEI. In DNA, the CDR3 is TGTGCCAGCAGAGTAACAGGTTATAGCACAGATACGCAGTATTTT. Translated: CASRVTGYSTDTQYF.

This clone has only one observation. The V gene is TRBV7-9, the J gene TRBJ2-1, with TRBD2 identical over 13 bases. From germline, CDR1 is SEHNR and CDR2 FQNEAQ (reference sequence). J lost 10 bases, V lost 3 bases, and 3 bases had no gene match. The CDR3 runs 14 residues. CDR3 sequence: CASSFTSGRGEQFF. In nucleotides, the CDR3 is TGTGCCAGCAGCTTTACTAGCGGGAGGGGCGAGCAGTTCTTC.

This clone has only one observation. This rearrangement joins TRBV7-6 to TRBJ2-1; 14 bases are shared with TRBD2. The V gene's germline CDR1 is SGHVS and CDR2 FNYEAQ. J lost 4 bases, V lost 4 bases, and 9 bases had no gene match. The CDR3 sequence is 18 residues long. Here the CDR3 reads CASSSRTSGGLDYNEQFF. The DNA of the CDR3 is TGTGCCAGCAGCTCACGGACTAGCGGGGGGCTAGATTACAATGAGCAGTTCTTC.

The chain recombines TRBV7-8 with TRBJ2-7; TRBD1 matches at 10 bases. This CDR3 has 16 residues. The germline V gene encodes CDR1 SGHVS and CDR2 FQNEAQ. The V gene end was trimmed by 5 bases and the J gene end by 5 bases; junction bases not matched to a gene: 12. The CDR3, as DNA: TGTGCCAGCAGCCCTAGGGGACAGGGGTGGGTCGACGAGCAGTACTTC. Translation: CASSPRGQGWVDEQYF.